The TCR beta chain described here comes from a study of control samples from healthy donors and cancer patients. Method: immunoSEQ multiplex PCR; TCRdb's copy keeps in-frame clones and lacks some. This repertoire shows about 160,000 clones, just over 90% found once; its top ten account for roughly 3.9%. Trimming removed 3 bases from V and 9 bases from J, with 6 bases in between. Germline values: CDR1 DFQATT, CDR2 SNEGSKA (reference sequence). This CDR3 region has 10 residues. The genes are TRBV20-1 and TRBJ2-1; D remains unclear. This clonotype was obtained from a woman aged 55-69 years in good health. Sequenced: blood. CDR3 nucleotide sequence: TGCAGTGCTAGTCGGCTTGAGCAGTTCTTC. Translated, it gives CSASRLEQFF.